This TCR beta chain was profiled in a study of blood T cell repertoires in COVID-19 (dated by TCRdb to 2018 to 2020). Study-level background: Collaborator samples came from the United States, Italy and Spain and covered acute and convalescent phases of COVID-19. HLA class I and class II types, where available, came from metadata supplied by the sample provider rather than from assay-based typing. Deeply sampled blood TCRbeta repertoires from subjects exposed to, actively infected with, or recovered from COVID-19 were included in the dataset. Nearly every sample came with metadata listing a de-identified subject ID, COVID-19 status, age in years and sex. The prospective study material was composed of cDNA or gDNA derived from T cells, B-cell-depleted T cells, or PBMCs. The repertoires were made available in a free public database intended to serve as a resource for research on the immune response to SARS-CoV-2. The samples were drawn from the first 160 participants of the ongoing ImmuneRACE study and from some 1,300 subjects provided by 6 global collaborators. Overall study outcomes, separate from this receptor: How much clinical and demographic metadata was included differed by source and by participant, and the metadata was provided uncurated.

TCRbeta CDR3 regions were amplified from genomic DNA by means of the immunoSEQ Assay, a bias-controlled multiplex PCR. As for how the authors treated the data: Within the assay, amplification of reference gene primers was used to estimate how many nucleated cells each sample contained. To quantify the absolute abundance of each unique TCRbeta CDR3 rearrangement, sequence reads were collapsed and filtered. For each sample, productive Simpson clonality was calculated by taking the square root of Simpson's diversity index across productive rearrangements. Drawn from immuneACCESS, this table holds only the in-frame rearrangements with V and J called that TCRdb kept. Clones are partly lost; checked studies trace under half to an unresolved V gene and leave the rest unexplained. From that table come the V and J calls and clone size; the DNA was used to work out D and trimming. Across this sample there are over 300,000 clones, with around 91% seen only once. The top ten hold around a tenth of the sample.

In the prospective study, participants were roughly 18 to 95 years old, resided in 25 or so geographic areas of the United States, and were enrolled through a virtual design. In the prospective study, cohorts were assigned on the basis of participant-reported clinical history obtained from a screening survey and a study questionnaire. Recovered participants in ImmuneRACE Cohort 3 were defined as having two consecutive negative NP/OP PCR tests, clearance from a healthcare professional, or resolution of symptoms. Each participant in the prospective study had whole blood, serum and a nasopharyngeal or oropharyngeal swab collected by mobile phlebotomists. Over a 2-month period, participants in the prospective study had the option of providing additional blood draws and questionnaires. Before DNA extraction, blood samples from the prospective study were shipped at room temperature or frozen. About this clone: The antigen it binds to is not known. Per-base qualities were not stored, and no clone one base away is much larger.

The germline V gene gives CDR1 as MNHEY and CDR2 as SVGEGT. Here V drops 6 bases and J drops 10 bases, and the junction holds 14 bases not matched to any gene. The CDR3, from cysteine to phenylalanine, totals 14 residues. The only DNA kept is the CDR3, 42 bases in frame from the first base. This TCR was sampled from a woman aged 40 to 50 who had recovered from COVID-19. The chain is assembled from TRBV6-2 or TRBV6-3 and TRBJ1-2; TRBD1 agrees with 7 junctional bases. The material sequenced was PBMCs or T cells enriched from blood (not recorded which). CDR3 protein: CASSLPTGSPVYTF. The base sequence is TGTGCCAGCAGCCTTCCGACAGGGTCCCCTGTCTACACCTTC.